One sample yielded the 17 T cell receptor beta chains listed below, sequenced in a study of long-term antiretroviral therapy in people with HIV. At survey level, the immunoSEQ assay was run in its v3.0 version. The assay was immunoSEQ multiplex PCR, and TCRdb's table has in-frame clones only and misses some. The data show more than 12,000 clones, about three quarters seen once. Material: unsorted PBMCs, obtained 1.3 years before starting antiretroviral therapy. The receptors come from a man between 40 and 49 years old with HIV.

The chain is built from TRBV14 and TRBJ1-1; TRBD1 matches 7 bases. CDR3 length equals 16 residues. CDR1 is SGHDN, CDR2 FVKESK, per germline. Germline trimming cut 1 base from V and 9 bases from J; bases unmatched to any gene: 14. The CDR3 nucleotides are TGTGCCAGCAGCCAAGGATTGTTGGGCCAAGGGGGCAAAGCTTTCTTT. Residues: CASSQGLLGQGGKAFF.

The genes are TRBV11-2 and TRBJ2-7; tentative D call: TRBD2 (6 bases). There are 12 residues in the CDR3. Germline V gene lookup returns CDR1 SGHAT and CDR2 FQNNGV. Trimming took 5 bases from V and 10 from J, leaving 15 bases between them. The CDR3 sequence: CASSRNEGLQYF. Here the CDR3 DNA reads TGTGCCAGCAGCCGCAACGAGGGACTCCAGTACTTC.

In this sample, this clone turned up once. This chain links TRBV20-1 with TRBJ2-1, with unresolved D. The V and J ends lost 3 bases and 6 bases respectively, with 3 bases between them. The CDR3 is 10 residues long. The V gene's germline CDR1 is DFQATT and CDR2 SNEGSKA (reference sequence). CDR3 sequence (DNA): TGCAGTGCTAGCGCCAATGAGCAGTTCTTC. Translation: CSASANEQFF.

V is TRBV6-1 and J is TRBJ2-5, with 7 bases aligning to TRBD1. Germline V gene sequence: CDR1 MNHNS, CDR2 SASEGT. V lost 6 bases, J lost 2 bases, and 9 bases stayed unmatched. CDR3 length equals 15 residues. The CDR3, as DNA: TGTGCCAGCAGCGTTACTGGGACAGAACAAGAGACCCAGTACTTC. Amino acids: CASSVTGTEQETQYF.

This chain uses TRBV5-5 with TRBJ1-4; D may be TRBD1 (5 bases). This CDR3 contains 14 residues. Per germline, CDR1 SGHKS and CDR2 YYEKEE (reference sequence). V was clipped by 2 bases and J by 7 bases, with 12 bases between them. The CDR3 spells CASSFPGGGEKLFF. Written as DNA, the CDR3 is TGTGCCAGCAGCTTTCCGGGGGGGGGTGAAAAACTGTTTTTT. The entire variable domain, with the rest obtained from reference TRBV5-5 and TRBJ1-4, is as follows: DAGVTQSPTHLIKTRGQQVTLRCSPISGHKSVSWYQQVLGQGPQFIFQYYEKEERGRGNFPDRFSARQFPNYSSELNVNALLLGDSALYLCASSFPGGGEKLFFGSGTQLSVL.

The chain joins TRBV19 to TRBJ2-7, with D perhaps TRBD1 (5 bases). The length of the CDR3 is 14 residues. Per the germline V gene, CDR1 is LNHDA and CDR2 is SQIVND (reference sequence). Trimming took off 3 bases at V and 2 bases at J, with 11 bases between the two ends. CDR3: CASSINAGTYEQYF. The CDR3 DNA follows: TGTGCCAGTAGTATCAATGCAGGGACCTACGAGCAGTACTTC.

The gene calls are TRBV4-1 and TRBJ1-2; D is unresolved. Per germline, CDR1 MGHRA and CDR2 YSYEKL. Trimming pared 4 bases from V and 3 bases from J, leaving 15 bases between. The CDR3 spans 15 residues. This CDR3 reads CASSPREGGHYGYTF. The DNA of the CDR3 is TGCGCCAGCAGCCCCCGGGAGGGAGGACACTATGGCTACACCTTC.

The V call is TRBV18, the J call TRBJ1-1, with D maybe TRBD1 (5 bases). Trimming removed 2 bases from V and 1 base from J, with 11 bases in between. Germline CDR1 KGHSH, CDR2 LQKENI. CDR3 length: 15 amino acids. For the CDR3, the DNA is TGTGCCAGCTCACCATATGGGGCTGGGAACACTGAAGCTTTCTTT. It is translated as CASSPYGAGNTEAFF.

The chain recombines TRBV19 with TRBJ2-5; TRBD2 matches 12 bases. Trimming took 6 bases from V and 0 from J; bases not matched to a gene: 5. CDR1 LNHDA and CDR2 SQIVND come from the germline V gene (reference sequence). This CDR3 comprises 16 residues. CDR3 sequence (DNA): TGTGCCAGTAGGGCTAGCGGGGGGGTGTACCAAGAGACCCAGTACTTC. Protein product: CASRASGGVYQETQYF.

This chain connects TRBV6-5 to TRBJ1-3; D possibly corresponds to TRBD1 (5 bases). With 0 bases removed from V and 3 bases from J, the gap between germline ends came to 9 bases. This CDR3 comprises 15 residues. The V gene's germline CDR1 is MNHEY and CDR2 SVGAGI. The CDR3 nucleotides read TGTGCCAGCAGTTACTCGAGAGGGGATGGAAACACCATATATTTT. Protein: CASSYSRGDGNTIYF.

V and J are TRBV7-9 and TRBJ2-3, with D hard to call. V was pared by 6 bases and J by 5 bases, with 15 bases between. The CDR3 covers 14 residues. Germline CDR1 SEHNR, CDR2 FQNEAQ (reference sequence). CDR3 in DNA: TGTGCCAGCAGACCCGGAGTTCGGGTAGATACGCAGTATTTT. This encodes CASRPGVRVDTQYF. Full variable domain (outside the CDR3, taken from reference TRBV7-9 and TRBJ2-3): DTGVSQNPRHKITKRGQNVTFRCDPISEHNRLYWYRQTLGQGPEFLTYFQNEAQLEKSRLLSDRFSAERPKGSFSTLEIQRTEQGDSAMYLCASRPGVRVDTQYFGPGTRLTVL.

The chain carries TRBV11-1 and TRBJ1-1; 10 bases line up with TRBD1. CDR3 length: 16 residues. V lost 2 bases and J lost 4; bases outside the gene matches: 7. CDR1 is SGHAT, CDR2 FQDESV, per germline (reference sequence). The CDR3 sequence is CASSLYWTGGSTEAFF. In DNA form, the CDR3 reads TGTGCCAGCAGCTTATATTGGACAGGGGGATCCACTGAAGCTTTCTTT.

The J gene is TRBJ2-7, the V gene TRBV5-1; TRBD1 aligns across 7 bases. CDR1 is SGHRS and CDR2 is YFSETQ in the germline V gene. With V trimmed by 2 bases and J by 2 bases, 4 bases remained unmatched. This CDR3 is 14 amino acids long. Written as DNA, the CDR3 is TGCGCCAGCAGCTTACAGGGGCCCCCCTACGAGCAGTACTTC. This sequence encodes CASSLQGPPYEQYF.

The V and J genes are TRBV7-9 and TRBJ1-4; TRBD1 is a possible D gene (5 bases). V was cut by 5 bases and J by 3 bases, with 10 bases left in between. CDR1 is SEHNR, CDR2 FQNEAQ, per germline (reference sequence). The CDR3 sequence is 14 residues long. CDR3 DNA: TGTGCCAGCAGCCCCAGGGTATCTAATGAAAAACTGTTTTTT. This gives the protein CASSPRVSNEKLFF. The full variable domain, its missing parts supplied by reference TRBV7-9 and TRBJ1-4, is DTGVSQNPRHKITKRGQNVTFRCDPISEHNRLYWYRQTLGQGPEFLTYFQNEAQLEKSRLLSDRFSAERPKGSFSTLEIQRTEQGDSAMYLCASSPRVSNEKLFFGSGTQLSVL.

V usage is TRBV7-2 and J usage is TRBJ2-5; the D gene could be TRBD1 or TRBD2 (5 bases each). V was clipped by 3 bases and J by 3 bases, with 14 bases between them. Germline CDR1 reads SGHTA; CDR2 reads FQGNSA. The CDR3 contains 15 residues. The CDR3 protein is CASSFSAGTEETQYF. The CDR3 DNA sequence: TGTGCCAGCAGCTTCTCAGCTGGGACCGAAGAGACCCAGTACTTC.

Only a few counts were recorded for this clone. The chain recombines TRBV7-7 with TRBJ2-7, with D perhaps matching TRBD2 (6 bases). CDR1 and CDR2 from the germline V gene are SSHAT and FNYEAQ (reference sequence). Trimming pared 5 bases from V and 0 bases from J, leaving 11 bases between. The CDR3 loop spans 14 amino acids. CDR3 DNA: TGTGCCAGCAGCCCGGACGGGAGCTCCTACGAGCAGTACTTC. Amino acid sequence: CASSPDGSSYEQYF.

This clone has just a few counts. V and J are TRBV19 and TRBJ1-5; TRBD1 agrees at 9 bases. With V trimmed by 6 bases and J by 5 bases, 5 bases remained unmatched. The CDR3 runs to 14 residues. Looked up from germline, CDR1 is LNHDA and CDR2 is SQIVND (reference sequence). The CDR3 region is CASRHRGRDQPQHF. The CDR3 DNA sequence: TGTGCCAGTAGGCACAGGGGGCGAGATCAGCCCCAGCATTTT.